The 6 T cell receptor beta chains listed next were all sequenced from one sample in a study of blood T cell repertoires in COVID-19. Profiling relied on immunoSEQ multiplex PCR, and the TCRdb table lists in-frame clones only, not all of them. The sample lists about 330,000 clones, about 90% occurring once. Sequences were obtained from peripheral blood. The receptor source for this set is a man aged 18-30 years who had recovered from COVID-19.

The CDR3 nucleotides are TGTGCCAGCAGCGCGAACGCTAGATTGTATACGCAGTATTTT. Translation gives CASSANARLYTQYF. The V and J genes are TRBV13 and TRBJ2-3; D is ambiguous. Germline CDR1 and CDR2: PRHDT and FYEKMQ (reference sequence). CDR3 length equals 14 residues. V was trimmed by 5 bases and J by 7 bases, leaving 16 bases between them.

CDR3 DNA: TGCGCCAGCAGTCCAGCGGGAGGCAGGGGCAATGAGCAGTTCTTC. It is translated as CASSPAGGRGNEQFF. This chain links TRBV10-1 with TRBJ2-1; 9 bases line up with TRBD2. The germline V gene has CDR1 WNHNN and CDR2 SYGVQD (reference sequence). V shed 5 bases and J 6 bases; nucleotides not matched to a gene: 8. The CDR3 runs to 15 residues.

The chain carries TRBV3-1 (or the pseudogene TRBV3-2) and TRBJ1-2; D may be TRBD1 (6 bases). Trimming left V 1 base short and J 5 bases short, with 14 bases between. CDR3 size: 15 residues. Germline loops: CDR1 LGHDT, CDR2 YNNKEL (reference sequence). The CDR3 DNA is TGTGCCAGCAGCCAAGGTCTTAATAGGGGGTATGGCTACACCTTC. This translates into CASSQGLNRGYGYTF.

This rearrangement joins TRBV5-4 to TRBJ2-2; TRBD2 matches 12 bases. The CDR3 loop spans 16 amino acids. The trim removed 4 bases at V and 4 bases at J, leaving 5 bases unmatched. The germline V gene has CDR1 SGHNT and CDR2 YYREEE (reference sequence). The CDR3 is CASSTGLAGRTGELFF. The CDR3 DNA follows: TGTGCCAGCAGCACAGGACTAGCGGGACGCACCGGGGAGCTGTTTTTT.

The chain uses TRBV6-5 and TRBJ1-1; possible D gene TRBD1, 6 bases. The V gene lost 7 bases and the J gene lost 2 bases, with 11 bases spanning the gap. The CDR3 totals 13 residues. The germline V gene encodes CDR1 MNHEY and CDR2 SVGAGI. DNA for the CDR3: TGTGCCAGCAAATCGGACAGTAACACTGAAGCTTTCTTT. As protein: CASKSDSNTEAFF.

This clone has more than one count but fewer than ten. This sequence joins TRBV3-1 (or the pseudogene TRBV3-2) and TRBJ1-3, with D perhaps TRBD1 (6 bases). V gave up 1 base and J gave up 8 bases, with 9 bases separating them. Germline V CDR1 and CDR2: LGHDT, YNNKEL (reference sequence). The CDR3 is made up of 13 amino acids. As DNA, the CDR3 is TGTGCCAGCAGCCAAGCAGGGGTTGACACCATATATTTT. The encoded protein is CASSQAGVDTIYF.